Presented here are 12 T cell receptor beta chains from one specimen sequenced in a study of PD-L1 blockade in urothelial cancer. Assay: immunoSEQ multiplex PCR; the TCRdb copy retains only in-frame clones and omits some. Counted here are roughly 60,000 clones, roughly four fifths occurring once; the ten biggest clones make up about 4.5%. The sequences come from PBMCs, collected around atezolizumab (anti-PD-L1) treatment. The receptor source for this set is a man aged 70-80 years with urothelial cancer.

The rearrangement links TRBV14 to TRBJ2-2; the match to TRBD2 covers 12 bases. The V gene end was trimmed by 4 bases and the J gene end by 7 bases; junction bases not matched to a gene: 7. Germline lookup yields CDR1 SGHDN and CDR2 FVKESK. This CDR3 has 16 amino acids. CDR3 loop: CASSPRLAGAGGELFF. The CDR3 DNA reads as TGTGCCAGCAGCCCCAGACTAGCGGGAGCGGGCGGGGAGCTGTTTTTT. Together with reference TRBV14 and TRBJ2-2, the CDR3 gives the full variable domain: EAGVTQFPSHSVIEKGQTVTLRCDPISGHDNLYWYRRVMGKEIKFLLHFVKESKQDESGMPNNRFLAERTGGTYSTLKVQPAELEDSGVYFCASSPRLAGAGGELFFGEGSRLTVL.

V is TRBV29-1 and J is TRBJ2-7, with TRBD2 matching 13 bases. V dropped 8 bases and J dropped 5; count of bases not matched to a gene: 18. The CDR3 is 17 amino acids. CDR1 and CDR2 from the germline V gene are SQVTM and ANQGSEA. This CDR3 is CSFQRAGLAGVTHEQYF. The CDR3, as DNA: TGCAGCTTCCAAAGGGCAGGACTAGCGGGAGTAACCCACGAGCAGTACTTC.

This sequence joins TRBV19 and TRBJ2-5; TRBD1 aligns across 7 bases. Germline trimming cut 3 bases from V and 2 bases from J; bases unmatched to any gene: 3. Germline V gene data show CDR1 as LNHDA and CDR2 as SQIVND (reference sequence). CDR3 length equals 14 residues. The CDR3 reads CASSMSRGQETQYF. CDR3 coding DNA: TGTGCCAGTAGTATGAGCAGGGGGCAAGAGACCCAGTACTTC.

On this clone: The germline gene is not matched at one end of the junction; a read error may be the cause. This chain joins TRBV7-7 and TRBJ2-2; D is perhaps TRBD1 (5 bases). CDR1 SSHAT and CDR2 FNYEAQ come from the germline V gene (reference sequence). This CDR3 comprises 17 residues. CDR3 protein: CASSSSPQGPDTGELFF. CDR3 sequence (DNA): TGTGCTAGCAGCTCCTCCCCGCAGGGCCCGGACACCGGGGAGCTGTTTTTT.

The genes are TRBV9 and TRBJ2-3, with TRBD2 matching 7 bases. The CDR3 loop spans 16 amino acids. Per the germline V gene, CDR1 is SGDLS and CDR2 is YYNGEE. J gave up 6 bases and V 0 bases, and 10 bases lay outside the gene matches. CDR3 sequence reads: CASSVAPRELGDTQYF. As DNA, the CDR3 is TGTGCCAGCAGCGTAGCCCCGCGGGAGCTGGGGGATACGCAGTATTTT.

This chain links TRBV12-2 with TRBJ1-5; no check of the table's D call, TRBD1, against the DNA was made. TRBV12-2 is a known pseudogene. This CDR3 has 18 residues. CDR3 protein: CASRSPGQGPCSNQPQHF. CDR3 DNA sequence: TGTGCAAGTCGCTCCCCCGGGCAGGGTCCTTGTAGCAATCAGCCCCAGCATTTT.

The chain recombines TRBV5-1 with TRBJ2-3; no reliable D call. V dropped 0 bases and J dropped 0 bases, with 8 bases sitting between them. The V gene's germline CDR1 is SGHRS and CDR2 YFSETQ. The CDR3 consists of 15 residues. The CDR3 region has the DNA TGCGCCAGCAGCTTGGACGGAGAGAGCACAGATACGCAGTATTTT. It is translated as CASSLDGESTDTQYF.

The genes are TRBV4-1 and TRBJ2-7; possible D gene TRBD1, 6 bases. CDR1 is MGHRA and CDR2 is YSYEKL in the germline V gene. The CDR3 is made up of 14 amino acids. V shed 1 base and J shed 6 bases, with 13 bases lying between them. The CDR3 protein is CASSQALTGGEQYF. DNA of the CDR3: TGCGCCAGCAGCCAAGCCCTGACAGGAGGCGAGCAGTACTTC.

The V and J genes are TRBV6-1 and TRBJ2-4; 10 nucleotides match TRBD2. Germline V lookup: CDR1 MNHNS, CDR2 SASEGT. V shed 3 bases and J 5 bases; nucleotides not matched to a gene: 4. This CDR3 is 15 amino acids long. The CDR3: CASSDIGLAENIQYF. In nucleotides, the CDR3 is TGTGCCAGCAGTGATATAGGACTAGCGGAAAACATTCAGTACTTC.

The DNA for the CDR3 is TGTGCCAGCTCACCACTTGGCTCTGCCCACAGGGCGTCCGGAAACACCATATATTTT. Its protein product is CASSPLGSAHRASGNTIYF. The V and J genes are TRBV18 and TRBJ1-3; D may be TRBD1 (6 bases). Trimming removed 1 base at V and 4 bases at J, with 23 bases between. Germline lookup yields CDR1 KGHSH and CDR2 LQKENI. The CDR3 has 19 residues.

This chain links TRBV9 with TRBJ2-1, with 12 bases identical to TRBD2. The trim removed 3 bases at V and 12 bases at J, leaving 1 base unmatched. The CDR3 contains 12 residues. Germline V gene sequence: CDR1 SGDLS, CDR2 YYNGEE. CDR3 residues: CASSELAGGQFF. The CDR3 DNA is TGTGCCAGCAGCGAACTAGCGGGAGGGCAGTTCTTC.

This clone came up once. The genes are TRBV10-3 and TRBJ2-3, with D tentatively TRBD2 (5 bases). Trimming cost V 2 bases and J 1 base, with 7 bases left between them. This CDR3 spans 14 amino acids. Germline CDR1 is ENHRY and CDR2 is SYGVKD. The CDR3 protein is CAISERGGTDTQYF. In nucleotides, the CDR3 is TGTGCCATCAGTGAGCGGGGAGGCACAGATACGCAGTATTTT.